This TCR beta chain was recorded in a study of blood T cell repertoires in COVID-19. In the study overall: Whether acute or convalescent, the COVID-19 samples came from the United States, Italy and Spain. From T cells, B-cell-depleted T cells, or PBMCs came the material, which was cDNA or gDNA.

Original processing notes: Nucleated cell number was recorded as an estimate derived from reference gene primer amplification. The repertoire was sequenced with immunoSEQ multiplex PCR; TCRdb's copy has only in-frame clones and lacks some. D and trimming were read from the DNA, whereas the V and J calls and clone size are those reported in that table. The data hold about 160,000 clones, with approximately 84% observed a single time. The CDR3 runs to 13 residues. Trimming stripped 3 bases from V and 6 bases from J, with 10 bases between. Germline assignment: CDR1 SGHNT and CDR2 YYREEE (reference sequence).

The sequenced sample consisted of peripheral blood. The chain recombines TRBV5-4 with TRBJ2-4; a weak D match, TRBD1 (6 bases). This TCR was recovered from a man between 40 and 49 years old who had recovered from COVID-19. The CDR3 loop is CASSYTDRNIQYF. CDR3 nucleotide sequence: TGTGCCAGCAGCTACACGGACAGAAACATTCAGTACTTC.